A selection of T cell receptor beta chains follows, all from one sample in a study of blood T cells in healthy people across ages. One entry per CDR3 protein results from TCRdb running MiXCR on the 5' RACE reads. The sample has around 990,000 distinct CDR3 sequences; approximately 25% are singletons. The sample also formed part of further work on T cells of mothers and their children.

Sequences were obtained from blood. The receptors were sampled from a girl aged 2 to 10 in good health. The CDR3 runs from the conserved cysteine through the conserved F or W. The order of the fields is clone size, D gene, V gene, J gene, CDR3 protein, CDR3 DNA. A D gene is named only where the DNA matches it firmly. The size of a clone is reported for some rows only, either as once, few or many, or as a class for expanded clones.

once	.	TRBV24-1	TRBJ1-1	CATSGESGAFF	TGTGCCACCAGTGGGGAATCGGGAGCTTTCTTT
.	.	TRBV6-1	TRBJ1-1	CASSEIRDTEAFF	TGTGCCAGCAGTGAGATTCGCGACACTGAAGCTTTCTTT
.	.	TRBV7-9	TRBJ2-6	CASSGTPGANVLTF	TGTGCCAGCAGCGGGACCCCTGGGGCCAACGTCCTGACTTTC
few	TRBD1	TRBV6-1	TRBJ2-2	CASSVDRASGELFF	TGTGCCAGCAGCGTGGACAGGGCCAGTGGGGAGCTGTTTTTT
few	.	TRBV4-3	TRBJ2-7	CASSQDSYAYEQYF	TGCGCCAGCAGCCAAGACAGCTACGCCTACGAGCAGTACTTC
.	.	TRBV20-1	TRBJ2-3	CSARDLGVTDTQYF	TGCAGTGCTAGAGATCTTGGGGTCACAGATACGCAGTATTTT
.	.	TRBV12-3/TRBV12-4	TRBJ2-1	CASNIQGLETQFF	TGTGCCAGCAACATCCAGGGCCTGGAGACCCAGTTCTTC
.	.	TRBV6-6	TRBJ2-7	CASSYTPGTVFDEQHF	TGTGCCAGCAGTTACACTCCCGGGACGGTTTTTGACGAGCAGCACTTC
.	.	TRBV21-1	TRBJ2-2	CARGRGYTGELFF	TGTGCCAGAGGACGGGGATACACCGGGGAGCTGTTTTTT
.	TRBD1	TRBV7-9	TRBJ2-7	CASSRGQGDLHEQYF	TGTGCCAGCAGCCGAGGACAGGGGGATCTTCACGAGCAGTACTTC
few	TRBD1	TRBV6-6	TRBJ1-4	CASSYSGQANEKLFF	TGTGCCAGCAGTTACTCGGGACAGGCTAATGAAAAACTGTTTTTT
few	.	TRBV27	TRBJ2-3	CASGILGPADTQYF	TGTGCCAGCGGAATCCTCGGGCCCGCAGATACGCAGTATTTT
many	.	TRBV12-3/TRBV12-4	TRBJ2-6	CASSLGRSGANVLTF	TGTGCCAGCAGTCTCGGGCGATCTGGGGCCAACGTCCTGACTTTC
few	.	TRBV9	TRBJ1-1	CASSGSGNTEAFF	TGTGCCAGCAGTGGCTCAGGGAACACTGAAGCTTTCTTT
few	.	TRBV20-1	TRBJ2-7	CSARQEATYEQYF	TGCAGTGCTCGACAGGAAGCCACCTACGAGCAGTACTTC
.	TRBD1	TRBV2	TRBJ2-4	CASSGGADRGDIQYF	TGTGCCAGCAGTGGGGGAGCTGACAGGGGGGACATTCAGTACTTC